The 32 T cell receptor beta chains in this list originate from one sample, sequenced in a study of blood T cell repertoires in COVID-19. Assay: immunoSEQ multiplex PCR; the TCRdb copy retains only in-frame clones and omits some. The sample contains hundreds of thousands of clones, approximately 90% of which appear only once. The specimen was PBMCs or T cells enriched from blood (not recorded which). The origin of the receptors is a man aged 30 to 39 who had recovered from COVID-19.

This clone was seen a single time. This rearrangement joins TRBV11-2 to TRBJ2-1, with a weak D call TRBD2 (5 bases). V lost 3 bases, J lost 8 bases, and 17 bases lay in between. The CDR3 loop spans 15 amino acids. Germline V CDR1 and CDR2: SGHAT, FQNNGV. The CDR3 DNA reads TGTGCCAGCAGCTTTAGCAACGACTACTGGGATGAGCAGTTCTTC. Residues: CASSFSNDYWDEQFF.

The chain is built from TRBV9 and TRBJ2-5; 7 bases fit TRBD2. V was clipped by 0 bases and J by 5 bases; unmatched bases: 10. Germline CDR1 is SGDLS and CDR2 is YYNGEE. The CDR3 runs 16 residues. CDR3 nucleotide sequence: TGTGCCAGCAGCGTAGTTAGCGGGCCCCTGGGGGAGACCCAGTACTTC. This codes for CASSVVSGPLGETQYF.

The chain recombines TRBV6-5 with TRBJ2-2; TRBD1 aligns across 7 bases. Trimming cost V 7 bases and J 7 bases; bases outside gene matches: 6. This CDR3 spans 13 amino acids. Germline CDR1 MNHEY, CDR2 SVGAGI. The DNA for the CDR3 is TGTGCCAGCACGGCCAGGGGGATCGGGGAGCTGTTTTTT. The encoded protein is CASTARGIGELFF.

The genes are TRBV28 and TRBJ2-7, with 8 bases matching TRBD1. The CDR3 sequence is 15 residues long. Germline assignment: CDR1 MDHEN and CDR2 SYDVKM. J was trimmed by 7 bases and V by 4 bases; bases with no gene match: 12. The CDR3 loop reads CASSYQAGQGMEQYF. CDR3 in DNA: TGTGCCAGCAGTTACCAGGCCGGACAGGGAATGGAGCAGTACTTC.

This chain links TRBV5-1 with TRBJ2-3; TRBD2 matches at 11 bases. J lost 1 base, V lost 3 bases, and 1 base had no gene match. The CDR3 has 15 residues. The germline V gene has CDR1 SGHRS and CDR2 YFSETQ. In DNA, the CDR3 is TGCGCCAGCAGCTGGGGACTAGCGGGCACAGATACGCAGTATTTT. Its protein product is CASSWGLAGTDTQYF.

This sequence joins TRBV7-8 and TRBJ2-1; TRBD2 matches at 12 bases. CDR1 SGHVS and CDR2 FQNEAQ come from the germline V gene. CDR3 length: 17 residues. Germline trimming cut 5 bases from V and 3 bases from J; bases unmatched to any gene: 8. CDR3 region: CASSLRLAGAIYNEQFF. The DNA of the CDR3 is TGTGCCAGCAGCCTAAGACTAGCGGGAGCTATCTACAATGAGCAGTTCTTC.

In regard to this clone: The identical CDR3 is also encoded by other nucleotide sequences in the sample. The chain is built from TRBV28 and TRBJ1-5, with 9 bases fitting TRBD1. Germline CDR1 reads MDHEN; CDR2 reads SYDVKM. J lost 4 bases, V lost 5 bases, and 6 bases had no gene match. This CDR3 comprises 15 residues. CDR3 sequence: CASSRPGQGNQPQHF. In DNA form, the CDR3 reads TGTGCCAGCAGTCGGCCGGGACAGGGAAATCAGCCCCAGCATTTT. The full variable domain, completed using reference TRBV28 and TRBJ1-5, is DVKVTQSSRYLVKRTGEKVFLECVQDMDHENMFWYRQDPGLGLRLIYFSYDVKMKEKGDIPEGYSVSREKKERFSLILESASTNQTSMYLCASSRPGQGNQPQHFGDGTRLSIL.

The chain combines TRBV19 with TRBJ2-1, with 13 bases matching TRBD2. CDR3 length: 16 residues. Germline V CDR1 and CDR2: LNHDA, SQIVND (reference sequence). V lost 4 bases, J lost 2 bases, and 2 bases stayed unmatched. CDR3 in amino acids: CASSTLAGGAYNEQFF. CDR3 nucleotide sequence: TGTGCCAGTAGTACACTAGCGGGAGGGGCCTACAATGAGCAGTTCTTC.

For this clone: Other DNA sequences in this specimen translate into the identical CDR3. CDR3 in DNA: TGTGCCAGTAGTATCGGGCAGGGCTCCTACGAGCAGTACTTC. It yields the protein CASSIGQGSYEQYF. The chain links TRBV19 to TRBJ2-7, with D perhaps matching TRBD1 (5 bases). There are 14 residues in the CDR3. V lost 3 bases and J lost 0, with 9 bases in between. The germline gives CDR1 LNHDA, CDR2 SQIVND (reference sequence).

The genes are TRBV6-5 and TRBJ1-1; no reliable D call. The CDR3 contains 13 residues. Looked up from germline, CDR1 is MNHEY and CDR2 is SVGAGI. Trimming shortened V by 5 bases and J by 2 bases, and 9 bases separated the two germline ends. The CDR3 sequence is CASSNGKNTEAFF. CDR3 DNA: TGTGCCAGCAGTAACGGGAAAAACACTGAAGCTTTCTTT.

The genes are TRBV11-2 and TRBJ2-5, with a tentative D call TRBD1 (6 bases). Per germline, CDR1 SGHAT and CDR2 FQNNGV. The CDR3 is made up of 14 amino acids. V was trimmed by 5 bases and J by 5 bases, leaving 15 bases between them. The chain's CDR3 is CASSLDGGRETQYF. The DNA of the CDR3 is TGTGCCAGCAGCCTTGATGGGGGCCGGGAGACCCAGTACTTC.

The CDR3 DNA reads TGTGCCAGCAGCCCCGGGACTGGCACAGATACGCAGTATTTT. Translated: CASSPGTGTDTQYF. The chain carries TRBV11-2 and TRBJ2-3; D might be TRBD2 (6 bases). CDR1 SGHAT and CDR2 FQNNGV come from the germline V gene. This CDR3 comprises 14 residues. Trimming left V 5 bases short and J 1 base short, with 10 bases between.

The rearrangement links TRBV13 to TRBJ2-7; no clear D. The CDR3 contains 16 residues. Trimming took 3 bases from V and 3 from J, leaving 18 bases between them. Germline V gene sequence: CDR1 PRHDT, CDR2 FYEKMQ (reference sequence). This CDR3 is CASSFTTGSNRYEQYF. The CDR3 nucleotides are TGTGCCAGCAGCTTCACTACCGGGTCTAATCGCTACGAGCAGTACTTC.

The J gene is TRBJ2-2, the V gene TRBV28, with TRBD2 as a possible D gene (6 bases). The CDR3 loop spans 14 amino acids. Germline CDR1 and CDR2: MDHEN and SYDVKM. The germline V and J ends were trimmed by 7 bases and 8 bases, with 17 bases remaining between them. The CDR3 loop reads CASTSRRATGELFF. In DNA form, the CDR3 reads TGTGCCAGCACCTCACGGAGGGCTACTGGGGAGCTGTTTTTT.

This clone was observed a few times. J is TRBJ1-2 and V is TRBV19, with 7 bases lining up with TRBD1. CDR1 is LNHDA, CDR2 SQIVND, per germline (reference sequence). V was clipped by 7 bases and J by 2 bases; unmatched bases: 10. The CDR3 sequence is 15 residues long. The CDR3 region has the DNA TGTGCCAGTACCGCGACAGGGAATACCAACTATGGCTACACCTTC. It translates to CASTATGNTNYGYTF.

This clone appeared a few times. The chain joins TRBV11-3 to TRBJ2-1; TRBD2 is a possible D gene (6 bases). CDR1 SGHNT and CDR2 YENEEA come from the germline V gene. Trimming took 5 bases from V and 4 from J, leaving 12 bases between them. The CDR3 length is 14 residues. CDR3 protein: CASSPQGGYNEQFF. CDR3 DNA: TGTGCCAGCAGCCCCCAGGGAGGTTACAATGAGCAGTTCTTC. The whole variable domain, remainder taken from reference TRBV11-3 and TRBJ2-1, is EAGVVQSPRYKIIEKKQPVAFWCNPISGHNTLYWYLQNLGQGPELLIRYENEEAVDDSQLPKDRFSAERLKGVDSTLKIQPAELGDSAVYLCASSPQGGYNEQFFGPGTRLTVL.

CDR3 bases: TGCGCCAGCAGCCCACACCAACAGGGGTCCCCCTACAATGAGCAGTTCTTC. Amino acids: CASSPHQQGSPYNEQFF. The rearrangement uses TRBV5-1 and TRBJ2-1; TRBD1 matches at 7 bases. Germline V gene sequence: CDR1 SGHRS, CDR2 YFSETQ. V was pared by 4 bases and J by 2 bases, with 12 bases of the junction left unmatched. The CDR3 has 17 residues.

The chain carries TRBV24-1 and TRBJ1-5, with 7 bases fitting TRBD1. The CDR3 extends over 17 amino acids. V was clipped by 6 bases and J by 3 bases; unmatched bases: 13. Germline V gene sequence: CDR1 KGHDR, CDR2 SFDVKD. The chain's CDR3 is CATSYVIGTANNQPQHF. As DNA, the CDR3 is TGTGCCACCAGTTACGTAATCGGGACAGCAAACAATCAGCCCCAGCATTTT.

This clone was counted only a few times. This chain connects TRBV18 to TRBJ1-5, with 7 positions matching TRBD1. V trimming: 5 bases; J trimming: 4 bases; junction bases outside the gene matches: 8. This CDR3 has 15 residues. The germline V gene encodes CDR1 KGHSH and CDR2 LQKENI. The CDR3 region has the DNA TGTGCCAGCTCAGGAGGGACAGAAAATAATCAGCCCCAGCATTTT. Translating gives CASSGGTENNQPQHF.

The chain combines TRBV29-1 with TRBJ1-1; 7 bases are a match to TRBD1. V dropped 5 bases and J dropped 1; count of bases not matched to a gene: 7. The CDR3 consists of 14 residues. CDR1 is SQVTM and CDR2 is ANQGSEA in the germline V gene. CDR3 amino acids: CSVRGGRGNTEAFF. CDR3 nucleotide sequence: TGCAGCGTTAGAGGGGGCAGAGGGAACACTGAAGCTTTCTTT.

In its sample, this clone was seen once. The V and J genes are TRBV19 and TRBJ2-1; 8 nucleotides agree with TRBD2. J lost 9 bases, V lost 4 bases, and 11 bases had no gene match. This CDR3 is built from 15 residues. Germline CDR1 and CDR2: LNHDA and SQIVND (reference sequence). This chain's CDR3 is CASSTPGRAFFEQFF. CDR3 in DNA: TGTGCCAGTAGTACACCCGGGAGGGCCTTTTTTGAGCAGTTCTTC.

The chain joins TRBV21-1 to TRBJ2-5; TRBD2 was called by the table and not checked on the DNA. TRBV21-1 is given as a pseudogene. The CDR3 is made up of 12 amino acids. CDR3 bases: TGTGCCAGCAGCAAAATTTGTGGGGGGCAGTACTTC. It codes for CASSKICGGQYF.

The V call is TRBV7-2, the J call TRBJ2-5; 11 positions agree with TRBD1. Germline CDR1 reads SGHTA; CDR2 reads FQGNSA. This CDR3 spans 13 amino acids. Germline trimming cut 5 bases from V and 6 bases from J; bases unmatched to any gene: 2. The CDR3 DNA reads as TGTGCCAGCAGCGGACAGGGGGCGAAGACCCAGTACTTC. Residues: CASSGQGAKTQYF.

The chain links TRBV30 to TRBJ1-2; D unresolved. Germline V gives CDR1 GTSNPN, CDR2 SVGIG (reference sequence). CDR3 length: 12 amino acids. V was pared by 3 bases and J by 1 base, with 6 bases between. The CDR3 loop is CAWSQRNYGYTF. CDR3 DNA sequence: TGTGCCTGGAGCCAGCGTAACTATGGCTACACCTTC.

This chain connects TRBV11-2 to TRBJ2-5; TRBD1 matches at 7 bases. CDR3 size: 16 residues. The ends lost 5 bases at V and 0 bases at J; junction bases unmatched: 9. Looked up from germline, CDR1 is SGHAT and CDR2 is FQNNGV. CDR3 DNA: TGTGCCAGCAGCCACTGGATACAGGGGAACCAAGAGACCCAGTACTTC. Translated, it gives CASSHWIQGNQETQYF.

The rearrangement links TRBV7-6 to TRBJ1-5; D unclear. The V end lost 5 bases, the J end lost 3 bases, and 11 bases lay between the germline ends. The CDR3 contains 14 residues. Germline loops: CDR1 SGHVS, CDR2 FNYEAQ. The CDR3: CASSPGNLNQPQHF. DNA for the CDR3: TGTGCCAGCAGCCCGGGGAACCTCAATCAGCCCCAGCATTTT.

This clone was found once. The V call is TRBV5-6, the J call TRBJ2-2; TRBD1 agrees at 8 bases. The CDR3 totals 19 residues. From germline, CDR1 is SGHDT and CDR2 YYEEEE. After removal of 2 bases from V and 5 bases from J, the junction contained 17 bases not matched to a gene. CDR3 nucleotides: TGTGCCAGCAGCTTAGCGTCTCCAGTTGGACAGGGTTGGACCGGGGAGCTGTTTTTT. It yields the protein CASSLASPVGQGWTGELFF.

The CDR3 protein is CSASLSDNSNQPQHF. The CDR3 DNA sequence: TGCAGTGCTAGTCTGTCAGATAATAGCAATCAGCCCCAGCATTTT. The chain has TRBV20-1 and TRBJ1-5; no clear D. V dropped 3 bases and J dropped 0 bases, with 12 bases sitting between them. Looked up from germline, CDR1 is DFQATT and CDR2 is SNEGSKA (reference sequence). CDR3 length: 15 amino acids.

The chain carries TRBV5-1 and TRBJ1-5; possible D gene TRBD1, 6 bases. This CDR3 comprises 15 residues. V was clipped by 0 bases and J by 6 bases, with 13 bases between them. Germline CDR1 is SGHRS and CDR2 is YFSETQ. The CDR3 reads CASSLVAGESQPQHF. CDR3 nucleotide sequence: TGCGCCAGCAGCTTGGTTGCAGGGGAAAGTCAGCCCCAGCATTTT.

The J gene is TRBJ1-3, the V gene TRBV7-8; TRBD1 might be the D (5 bases). V dropped 2 bases and J dropped 0 bases, with 17 bases sitting between them. CDR1 and CDR2 from the germline V gene are SGHVS and FQNEAQ. CDR3 size: 18 residues. The CDR3 reads CASSLKVQGPTSGNTIYF. CDR3 DNA: TGTGCCAGCAGCTTAAAGGTCCAGGGCCCAACCTCTGGAAACACCATATATTTT.

V is TRBV5-4 and J is TRBJ2-2, with TRBD2 matching over 8 bases. This CDR3 is 15 amino acids long. The J segment lost 0 bases and the V segment lost 2 bases, leaving 0 bases of the junction unmatched. Germline CDR1 and CDR2: SGHNT and YYREEE (reference sequence). CDR3 protein: CASSLAGANTGELFF. As DNA, the CDR3 is TGTGCCAGCAGCTTAGCGGGGGCGAACACCGGGGAGCTGTTTTTT.

The chain has TRBV2 and TRBJ1-6; D uncertain. The CDR3 consists of 13 residues. Germline-derived CDR1 and CDR2 are SNHLY and FYNNEI. Trimming removed 3 bases from V and 8 bases from J, with 8 bases in between. For the CDR3, the DNA is TGTGCCAGCAGTGAGACCGGGGATTCACCCCTCCACTTT. Translation gives CASSETGDSPLHF. The whole variable domain, filled in from reference TRBV2 and TRBJ1-6, reads EPEVTQTPSHQVTQMGQEVILRCVPISNHLYFYWYRQILGQKVEFLVSFYNNEISEKSEIFDDQFSVERPDGSNFTLKIRSTKLEDSAMYFCASSETGDSPLHFGNGTRLTVT.